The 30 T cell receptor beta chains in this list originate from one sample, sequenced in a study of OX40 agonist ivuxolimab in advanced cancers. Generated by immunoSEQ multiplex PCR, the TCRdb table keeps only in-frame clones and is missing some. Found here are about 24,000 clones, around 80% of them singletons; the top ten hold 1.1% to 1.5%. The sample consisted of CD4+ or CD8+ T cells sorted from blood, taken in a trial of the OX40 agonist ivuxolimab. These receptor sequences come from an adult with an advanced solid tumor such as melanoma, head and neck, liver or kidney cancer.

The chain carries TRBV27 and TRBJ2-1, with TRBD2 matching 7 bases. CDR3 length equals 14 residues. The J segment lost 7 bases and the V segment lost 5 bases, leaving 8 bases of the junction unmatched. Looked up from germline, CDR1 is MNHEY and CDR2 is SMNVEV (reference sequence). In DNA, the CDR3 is TGTGCCAGCAGTGGGGGGGAGGGGACTAATGAGCAGTTCTTC. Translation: CASSGGEGTNEQFF.

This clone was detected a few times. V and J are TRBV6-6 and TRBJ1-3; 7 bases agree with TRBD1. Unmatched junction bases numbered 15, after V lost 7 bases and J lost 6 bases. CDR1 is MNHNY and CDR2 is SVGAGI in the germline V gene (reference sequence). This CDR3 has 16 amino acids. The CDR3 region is CASIPTGSDRANTIYF. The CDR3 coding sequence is TGTGCCAGCATCCCTACGGGATCCGACAGGGCAAACACCATATATTTT.

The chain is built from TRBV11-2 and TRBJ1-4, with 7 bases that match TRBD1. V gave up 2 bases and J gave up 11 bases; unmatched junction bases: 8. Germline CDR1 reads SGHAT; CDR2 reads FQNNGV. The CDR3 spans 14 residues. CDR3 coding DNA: TGTGCCAGCAGCTTACTGGGGACAGTTGGTAAACTGTTTTTT. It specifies CASSLLGTVGKLFF.

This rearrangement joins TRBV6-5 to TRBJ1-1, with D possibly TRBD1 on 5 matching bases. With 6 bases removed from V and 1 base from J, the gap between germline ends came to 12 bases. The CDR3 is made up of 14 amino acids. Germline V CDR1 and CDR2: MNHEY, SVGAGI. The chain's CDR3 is CASRAQGGNTEAFF. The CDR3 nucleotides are TGTGCCAGCAGGGCCCAGGGAGGGAACACTGAAGCTTTCTTT.

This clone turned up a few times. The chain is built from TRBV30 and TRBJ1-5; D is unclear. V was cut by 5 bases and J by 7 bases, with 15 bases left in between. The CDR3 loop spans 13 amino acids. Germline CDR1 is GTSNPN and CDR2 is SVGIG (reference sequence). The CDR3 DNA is TGTGCCTGGGCCTCAGCGGGATGGCAGCCCCAGCATTTT. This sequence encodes CAWASAGWQPQHF.

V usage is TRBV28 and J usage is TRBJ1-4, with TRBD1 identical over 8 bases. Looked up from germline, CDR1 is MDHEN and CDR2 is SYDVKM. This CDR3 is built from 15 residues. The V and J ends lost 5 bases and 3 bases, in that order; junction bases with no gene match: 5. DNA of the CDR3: TGTGCCAGCAGTCTCCCAGGGGGCGCTAATGAAAAACTGTTTTTT. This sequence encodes CASSLPGGANEKLFF.

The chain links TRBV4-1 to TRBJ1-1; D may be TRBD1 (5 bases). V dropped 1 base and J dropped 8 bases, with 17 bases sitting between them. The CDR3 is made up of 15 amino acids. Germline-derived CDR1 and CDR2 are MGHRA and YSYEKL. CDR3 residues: CASSQANRDSGEAFF. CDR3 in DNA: TGCGCCAGCAGCCAAGCCAACCGGGACTCCGGGGAAGCTTTCTTT.

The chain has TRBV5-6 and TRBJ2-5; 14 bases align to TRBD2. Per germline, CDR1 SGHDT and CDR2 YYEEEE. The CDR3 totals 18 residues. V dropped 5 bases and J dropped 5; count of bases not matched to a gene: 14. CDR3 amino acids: CASSPGTSGRRIGETQYF. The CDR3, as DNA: TGTGCCAGCAGTCCCGGGACTAGCGGGAGAAGGATAGGGGAGACCCAGTACTTC.

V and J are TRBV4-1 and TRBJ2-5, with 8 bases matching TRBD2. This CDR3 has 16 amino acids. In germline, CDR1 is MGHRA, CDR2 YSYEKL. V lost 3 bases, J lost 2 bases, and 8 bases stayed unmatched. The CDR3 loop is CASSQIGTRKQETQYF. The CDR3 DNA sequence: TGCGCCAGCAGCCAGATCGGGACTAGGAAACAAGAGACCCAGTACTTC.

CDR3 in DNA: TGTGCCAGCAGCAAGGAACTGGGACTAGCGGGAACCGGGGAGCTGTTTTTT. This codes for CASSKELGLAGTGELFF. The chain recombines TRBV21-1 with TRBJ2-2; the DNA was not used to check the table's D call, TRBD2. TRBV21-1 is a pseudogene. The CDR3 extends over 17 amino acids.

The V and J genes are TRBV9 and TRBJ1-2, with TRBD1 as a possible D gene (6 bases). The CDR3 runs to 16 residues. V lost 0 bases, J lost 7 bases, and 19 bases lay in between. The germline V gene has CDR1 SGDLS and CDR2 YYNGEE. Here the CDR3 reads CASSVGGPGQGFGYTF. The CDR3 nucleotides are TGTGCCAGCAGCGTAGGGGGGCCCGGGCAGGGATTTGGCTACACCTTC.

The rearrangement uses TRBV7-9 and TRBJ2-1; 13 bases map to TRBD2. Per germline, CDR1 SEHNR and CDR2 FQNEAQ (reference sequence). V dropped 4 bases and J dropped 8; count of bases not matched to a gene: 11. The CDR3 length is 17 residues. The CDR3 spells CASSYGLAGVRSDEQFF. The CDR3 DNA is TGTGCCAGCAGCTACGGACTAGCGGGAGTGCGTAGTGATGAGCAGTTCTTC.

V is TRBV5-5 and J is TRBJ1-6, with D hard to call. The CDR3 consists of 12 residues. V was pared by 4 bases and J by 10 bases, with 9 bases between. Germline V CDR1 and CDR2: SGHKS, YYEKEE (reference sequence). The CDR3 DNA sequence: TGTGCCAGCAGCCCTAGCTCCTCACCCCTCCACTTT. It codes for CASSPSSSPLHF.

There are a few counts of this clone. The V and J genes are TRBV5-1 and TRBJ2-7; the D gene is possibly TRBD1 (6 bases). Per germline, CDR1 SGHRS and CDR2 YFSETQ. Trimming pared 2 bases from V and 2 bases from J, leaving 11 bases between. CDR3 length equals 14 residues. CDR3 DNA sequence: TGCGCCAGCAGCTTCGACGGGACAACCTACGAGCAGTACTTC. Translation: CASSFDGTTYEQYF.

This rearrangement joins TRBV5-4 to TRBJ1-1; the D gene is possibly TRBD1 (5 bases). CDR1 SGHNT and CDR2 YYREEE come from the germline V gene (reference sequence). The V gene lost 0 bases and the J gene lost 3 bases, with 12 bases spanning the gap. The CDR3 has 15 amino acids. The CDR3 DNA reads TGTGCCAGCAGCTTGGAACCAGGGACGGACACTGAAGCTTTCTTT. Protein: CASSLEPGTDTEAFF.

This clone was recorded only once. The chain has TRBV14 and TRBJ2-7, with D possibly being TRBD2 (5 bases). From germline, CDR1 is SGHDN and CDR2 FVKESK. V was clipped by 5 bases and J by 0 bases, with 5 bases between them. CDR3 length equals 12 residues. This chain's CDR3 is CASSGSSYEQYF. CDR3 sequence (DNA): TGTGCCAGCAGCGGGAGCTCCTACGAGCAGTACTTC.

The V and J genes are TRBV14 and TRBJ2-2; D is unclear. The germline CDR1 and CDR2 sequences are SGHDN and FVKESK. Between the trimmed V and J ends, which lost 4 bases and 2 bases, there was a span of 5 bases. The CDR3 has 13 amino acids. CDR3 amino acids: CASSPYNTGELFF. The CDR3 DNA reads TGTGCCAGCAGCCCCTACAACACCGGGGAGCTGTTTTTT.

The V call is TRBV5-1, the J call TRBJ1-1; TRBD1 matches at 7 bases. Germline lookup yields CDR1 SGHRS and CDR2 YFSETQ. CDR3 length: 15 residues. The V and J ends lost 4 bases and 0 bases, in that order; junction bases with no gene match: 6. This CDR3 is CASSLTGTVNTEAFF. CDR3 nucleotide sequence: TGCGCCAGCAGCCTTACCGGGACAGTGAACACTGAAGCTTTCTTT. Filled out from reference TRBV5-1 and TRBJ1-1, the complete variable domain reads KAGVTQTPRYLIKTRGQQVTLSCSPISGHRSVSWYQQTPGQGLQFLFEYFSETQRNKGNFPGRFSGRQFSNSRSEMNVSTLELGDSALYLCASSLTGTVNTEAFFGQGTRLTVV.

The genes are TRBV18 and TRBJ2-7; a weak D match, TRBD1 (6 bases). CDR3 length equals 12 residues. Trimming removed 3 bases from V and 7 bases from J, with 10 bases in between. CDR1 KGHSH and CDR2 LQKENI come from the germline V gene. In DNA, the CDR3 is TGTGCCAGCTCACCCCAAACAGGGGAGCAGTACTTC. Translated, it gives CASSPQTGEQYF. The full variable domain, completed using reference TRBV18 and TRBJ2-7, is NAGVMQNPRHLVRRRGQEARLRCSPMKGHSHVYWYRQLPEEGLKFMVYLQKENIIDESGMPKERFSAEFPKEGPSILRIQQVVRGDSAAYFCASSPQTGEQYFGPGTRLTVT.

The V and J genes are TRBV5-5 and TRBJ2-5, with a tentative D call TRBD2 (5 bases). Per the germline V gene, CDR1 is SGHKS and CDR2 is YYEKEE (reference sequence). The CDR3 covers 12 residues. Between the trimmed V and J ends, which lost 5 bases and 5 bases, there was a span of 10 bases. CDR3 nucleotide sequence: TGTGCCAGCAGGAGGGTGGGGGAGACCCAGTACTTC. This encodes CASRRVGETQYF. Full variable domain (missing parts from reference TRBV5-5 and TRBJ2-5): DAGVTQSPTHLIKTRGQQVTLRCSPISGHKSVSWYQQVLGQGPQFIFQYYEKEERGRGNFPDRFSARQFPNYSSELNVNALLLGDSALYLCASRRVGETQYFGPGTRLLVL.

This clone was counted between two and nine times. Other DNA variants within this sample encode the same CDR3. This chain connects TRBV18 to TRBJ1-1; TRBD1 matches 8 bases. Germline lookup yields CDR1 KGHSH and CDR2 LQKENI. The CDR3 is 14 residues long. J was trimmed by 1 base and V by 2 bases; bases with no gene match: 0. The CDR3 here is CASSPGTGNTEAFF. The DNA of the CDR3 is TGTGCCAGCTCACCAGGGACAGGGAACACTGAAGCTTTCTTT. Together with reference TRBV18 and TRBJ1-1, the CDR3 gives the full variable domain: NAGVMQNPRHLVRRRGQEARLRCSPMKGHSHVYWYRQLPEEGLKFMVYLQKENIIDESGMPKERFSAEFPKEGPSILRIQQVVRGDSAAYFCASSPGTGNTEAFFGQGTRLTVV.

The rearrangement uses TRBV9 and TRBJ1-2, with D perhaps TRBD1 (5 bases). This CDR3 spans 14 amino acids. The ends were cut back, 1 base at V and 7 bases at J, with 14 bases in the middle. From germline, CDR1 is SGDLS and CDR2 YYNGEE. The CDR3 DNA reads TGTGCCAGCAGCGTACGAGGAGGGGACGGTGGCTACACCTTC. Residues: CASSVRGGDGGYTF.

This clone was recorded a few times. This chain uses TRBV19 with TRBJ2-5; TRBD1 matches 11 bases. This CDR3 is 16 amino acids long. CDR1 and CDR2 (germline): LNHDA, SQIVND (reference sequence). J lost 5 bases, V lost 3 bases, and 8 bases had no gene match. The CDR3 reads CASSISSGTGGETQYF. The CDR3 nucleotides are TGTGCCAGTAGTATTTCCTCCGGGACAGGGGGGGAGACCCAGTACTTC. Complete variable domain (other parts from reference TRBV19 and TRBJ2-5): DGGITQSPKYLFRKEGQNVTLSCEQNLNHDAMYWYRQDPGQGLRLIYYSQIVNDFQKGDIAEGYSVSREKKESFPLTVTSAQKNPTAFYLCASSISSGTGGETQYFGPGTRLLVL.

The CDR3 DNA sequence: TGTGCCTGGGACAGGGTGGGCGGCTACACCTTC. Translating it yields CAWDRVGGYTF. The J gene is TRBJ1-2, the V gene TRBV30; TRBD1 matches at 7 bases. Trimming removed 5 bases from V and 8 bases from J; junction bases left unmatched: 5. The CDR3 is 11 amino acids. In germline, CDR1 is GTSNPN, CDR2 SVGIG (reference sequence). The full variable domain, with the rest looked up from reference TRBV30 and TRBJ1-2, is SQTIHQWPATLVQPVGSPLSLECTVEGTSNPNLYWYRQAAGRGLQLLFYSVGIGQISSEVPQNLSASRPQDRQFILSSKKLLLSDSGFYLCAWDRVGGYTFGSGTRLTVV.

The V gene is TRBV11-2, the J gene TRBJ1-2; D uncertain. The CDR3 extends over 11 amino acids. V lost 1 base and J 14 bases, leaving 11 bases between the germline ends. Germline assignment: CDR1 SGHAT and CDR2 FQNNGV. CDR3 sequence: CASSLGGRVTF. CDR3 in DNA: TGTGCCAGCAGCTTAGGTGGGCGGGTTACCTTC.

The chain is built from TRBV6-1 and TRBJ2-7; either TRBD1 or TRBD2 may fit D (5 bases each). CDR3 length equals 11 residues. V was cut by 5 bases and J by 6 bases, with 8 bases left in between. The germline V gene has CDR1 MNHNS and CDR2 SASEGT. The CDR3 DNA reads TGTGCCAGCAGTCCCGGGACCGAGCAGTACTTC. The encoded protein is CASSPGTEQYF.

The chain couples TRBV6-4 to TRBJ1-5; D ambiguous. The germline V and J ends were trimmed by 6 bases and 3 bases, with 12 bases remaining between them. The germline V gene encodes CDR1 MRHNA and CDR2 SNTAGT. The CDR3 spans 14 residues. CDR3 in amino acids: CASRHVATNQPQHF. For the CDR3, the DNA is TGTGCCAGCAGGCACGTAGCCACCAATCAGCCCCAGCATTTT.

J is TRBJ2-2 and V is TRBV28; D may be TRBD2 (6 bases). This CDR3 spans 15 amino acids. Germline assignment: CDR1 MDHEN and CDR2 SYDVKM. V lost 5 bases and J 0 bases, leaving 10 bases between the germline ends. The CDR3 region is CASSEASANTGELFF. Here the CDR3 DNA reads TGTGCCAGCAGTGAGGCTAGCGCGAACACCGGGGAGCTGTTTTTT.

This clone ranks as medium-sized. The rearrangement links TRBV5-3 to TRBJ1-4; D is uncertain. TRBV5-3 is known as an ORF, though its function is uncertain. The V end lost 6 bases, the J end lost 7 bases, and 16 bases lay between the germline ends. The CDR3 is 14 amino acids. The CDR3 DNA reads TGTGCCAGAACCGTGGTGCCGAGCGTTGAAAAACTGTTTTTT. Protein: CARTVVPSVEKLFF.

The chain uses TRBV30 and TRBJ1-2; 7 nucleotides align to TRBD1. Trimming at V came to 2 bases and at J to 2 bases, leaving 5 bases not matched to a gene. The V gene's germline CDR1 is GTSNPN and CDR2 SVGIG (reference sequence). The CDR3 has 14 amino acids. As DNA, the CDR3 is TGTGCCTGGAGTCACAGGGGCCAAAACTATGGCTACACCTTC. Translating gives CAWSHRGQNYGYTF.